Here is one TCR beta chain with its context. Which antigen it targets is not known. Base quality data are lacking; no much larger clone is found one base away. The source of the sample is a study of T cell repertoires in cytomegalovirus infection (dated by TCRdb to the late 2010s). In the study overall: The peptide stimulations were aimed at well-studied HLA-B-restricted epitopes as well as recently identified HLA-C-restricted CMV epitopes, whose presentation resists viral immunomodulation. Donor HLA type was relevant to the analysis, because carriage of CMV infection together with the matching HLA type was indicated by public TCR beta signatures.

Sequencing took place on an Illumina HiSeq 1500. TCRdb handled the public reads itself, with Q25 trimming in fastp and clone calling in MiXCR, and kept productive beta chains. Every entry covers one CDR3 protein and lists the most common genes and DNA from its rows. The sample table records tens of thousands of distinct CDR3 sequences; roughly 40% of these occur just once. Clones ranked in the top ten supply approximately 95% of the sample. General findings and caveats noted by the study authors: The ex vivo response was dominated by HLA-C-restricted CMV-specific TCR beta clonotypes, which also provided the single most frequent clonotype in two of eight donors. Carriers of CMV infection plus the relevant HLA type were discriminated by the cumulative frequency of public TCR beta family members in the study cohort and in an independent roughly 370-donor cohort.

The treatment or condition label, read with the paper, signifies: in vitro stimulation with specific CMV peptide epitopes to enrich CMV-specific T cells. The source of this sequence is a human donor in good health (CMV status not recorded). Some clones in this sample may be carry-over from other donors' samples. The sample in question was CD8+ T cells from cultured PBMCs, obtained from culture after CMV antigen stimulation.

The DNA sequence is TGTGCCACCAGTGATCCGTGGGACAATGAGCAGTTCTTC. This sequence encodes CATSDPWDNEQFF. The chain is assembled from TRBV24-1 and TRBJ2-1, with no confidently assigned D gene. Taken from cysteine to phenylalanine, the CDR3 has 13 residues. Only the CDR3 part of the read is kept: 39 bases, read in frame from the first base. V loses 3 bases of germline sequence and J loses 5 bases, and the interval between the two ends is 7 bases. From the germline V gene, CDR1 is KGHDR and CDR2 is SFDVKD.